The following is a TCR beta chain sequence with its context. cDNA came from around 0.5 to 1 ug RNA primed by random hexamers. Amplification of the TCR beta CDR3 was carried out by immunoSEQ multiplex PCR, which spanned a total of 54 Vbeta and 13 Jbeta segments. TCRdb recomputed calls from the immunoSEQ multiplex PCR reads with MiXCR, one row per CDR3 protein. The table includes more than 150,000 distinct CDR3 sequences, around 95% detected once. V lost 6 bases and J lost 6; bases outside the gene matches: 8. This CDR3 contains 15 residues. The germline CDR1 and CDR2 sequences are LNHDA and SQIVND (reference sequence). The authors sequenced TCR beta from blood CD8+ and CD4+ T cells. This record comes from a study of CD8 T cells in Susac syndrome.

The clonotype originates from a human donor with multiple sclerosis. This rearrangement joins TRBV19 to TRBJ2-1; 10 bases fit TRBD2. Input material: CD8+ T cells from PBMCs. CDR3 in DNA: TGTGCCAGTAGCATCGGGGCTAGCGGGGGCAATGAGCAGTTCTTC. Residues: CASSIGASGGNEQFF. Together with reference TRBV19 and TRBJ2-1, the CDR3 gives the full variable domain: DGGITQSPKYLFRKEGQNVTLSCEQNLNHDAMYWYRQDPGQGLRLIYYSQIVNDFQKGDIAEGYSVSREKKESFPLTVTSAQKNPTAFYLCASSIGASGGNEQFFGPGTRLTVL.